The next 30 T cell receptor beta chains were all read from a single sample in a study of spatial heterogeneity in lung cancer. Whole-study results and caveats: How many expanded intratumoral alpha and beta TCRs were present tracked the tumor mutation count, which was a count of nonsynonymous mutations.

Time point of the sample: sample taken at primary tumor resection. These receptors have no known antigen. Via MiXCR, TCRdb re-called the 5' RACE reads, giving one row per CDR3 protein. The sample includes roughly 9,000 distinct CDR3 sequences, 5.5% to 7% of them seen just once. Sequencing used lung tumor tissue, obtained at surgery. All receptors derive from a male donor with early-stage non-small cell lung cancer.

This clonotype was recorded at least ten times. This beta chain lies outside the target of a library built for alpha chains; its clone size means little. This chain links TRBV12-5 with TRBJ1-1; D not certain. The germline V gene encodes CDR1 LGHNT and CDR2 FRNRAP. The V gene lost 0 bases and the J gene lost 5 bases, with 16 bases spanning the gap. The CDR3 is 16 residues long. The CDR3 protein is CASGLVKTPLGTEAFF. CDR3 nucleotide sequence: TGTGCTAGTGGTTTGGTAAAGACCCCCCTGGGGACTGAAGCTTTCTTT.

By share, this clonotype ranks as medium-sized. In a library made to pick up alpha chains, this beta chain is a stray read with a size that means little. The chain is built from TRBV7-9 and TRBJ2-1, with TRBD2 matching over 11 bases. This CDR3 contains 13 residues. Losses at the gene ends were 5 bases for V and 8 bases for J; bases not matched to a gene: 2. Per germline, CDR1 SEHNR and CDR2 FQNEAQ (reference sequence). The CDR3 region is CASSLLAGDEQFF. The CDR3 nucleotides are TGTGCCAGCAGCCTACTAGCGGGGGATGAGCAGTTCTTC.

On this clonotype: This beta chain is an off-target read within a library intended for alpha chains, so its frequency means little. The V gene is TRBV12-5, the J gene TRBJ2-4, with D unclear. Trimming took off 5 bases at V and 0 bases at J, with 5 bases between the two ends. The CDR3 length is 13 residues. Germline values: CDR1 LGHNT, CDR2 FRNRAP. CDR3 protein: CASGRVAKNIQYF. Written as DNA, the CDR3 is TGTGCTAGTGGTAGGGTAGCCAAAAACATTCAGTACTTC.

At least ten counts were recorded for this clonotype. This beta chain slipped into a library made for alpha chains as a stray read, so its size is not meaningful. This chain joins TRBV6-1 and TRBJ1-5, with 7 positions matching TRBD1. Germline loops: CDR1 MNHNS, CDR2 SASEGT. The CDR3 covers 14 residues. The V gene end was trimmed by 4 bases and the J gene end by 5 bases; junction bases not matched to a gene: 5. The CDR3 DNA is TGTGCCAGCAGTGTACAGGGGCAGCATCAGCCCCAGCATTTT. It translates to CASSVQGQHQPQHF.

This clonotype was counted ten times or more. Because the library targeted alpha chains, this beta chain is an off-target read whose size means little. V gene TRBV20-1 combines with J gene TRBJ2-5; the D is unclear. V was cut by 6 bases and J by 1 base, with 6 bases left in between. There are 11 residues in the CDR3. Germline lookup yields CDR1 DFQATT and CDR2 SNEGSKA (reference sequence). In DNA, the CDR3 is TGCAGTGCCTCACCCCAAGAGACCCAGTACTTC. As protein: CSASPQETQYF.

This clonotype was found many times. A library made for alpha chains picked up this beta chain off target, so its size means little. The genes are TRBV27 and TRBJ2-1, with D uncertain. This CDR3 is 15 amino acids long. CDR1 MNHEY and CDR2 SMNVEV come from the germline V gene (reference sequence). V was clipped by 7 bases and J by 5 bases, with 18 bases between them. DNA of the CDR3: TGTGCCAGCAATTCCGGGTCCCAGCACCACAATGAGCAGTTCTTC. Amino acids: CASNSGSQHHNEQFF.

This clonotype counts as medium-sized. The library was built for alpha chains, so this beta chain is an off-target read and its size means little. The chain has TRBV7-6 and TRBJ2-2; 8 nucleotides line up with TRBD1. CDR1 and CDR2 from the germline V gene are SGHVS and FNYEAQ. The CDR3 runs 14 residues. Losses at the gene ends were 5 bases for V and 7 bases for J; bases not matched to a gene: 6. The CDR3 coding sequence is TGTGCCAGCAGCGATCAGGGGGCAGTCGGGGAGCTGTTTTTT. It codes for CASSDQGAVGELFF.

This clonotype was counted many times. This beta chain is a stray sequence in a library constructed for alpha chains; its clone size is not meaningful. The rearrangement joins TRBV20-1 to TRBJ2-3; 7 positions match TRBD2. The CDR3 has 13 amino acids. The ends lost 6 bases at V and 2 bases at J; junction bases unmatched: 5. CDR1 and CDR2 from the germline V gene are DFQATT and SNEGSKA (reference sequence). CDR3 loop: CSANGRPTDTQYF. The CDR3 DNA reads TGCAGTGCCAACGGGAGGCCCACAGATACGCAGTATTTT.

This clonotype was counted many times. Found in a library prepared for alpha chains, this beta chain is an off-target read, and its abundance has little meaning. The rearrangement uses TRBV7-9 and TRBJ2-5; 10 bases are a match to TRBD2. CDR1 is SEHNR, CDR2 FQNEAQ, per germline (reference sequence). The CDR3 is made up of 17 amino acids. Germline trimming cut 1 base from V and 6 bases from J; bases unmatched to any gene: 11. DNA for the CDR3: TGTGCCAGCAGCTTAGTCCCTCTAGCGGGAGCCGGAAAGACCCAGTACTTC. Its protein is CASSLVPLAGAGKTQYF.

Remarks on this clonotype: This beta chain was picked up by a library intended for alpha chains and is off target, so its count carries little meaning. This CDR3 is CASSFNSNYGYTF. The CDR3 DNA is TGTGCCAGCAGCTTTAACTCCAACTATGGCTACACCTTC. The gene calls are TRBV7-3 and TRBJ1-2; D remains unclear. CDR3 length: 13 residues. Germline loops: CDR1 SGHTA, CDR2 FQGTGA. Trimming left V 3 bases short and J 2 bases short, with 7 bases between. Combining the CDR3 with reference TRBV7-3 and TRBJ1-2 gives the whole variable domain GAGVSQTPSNKVTEKGKYVELRCDPISGHTALYWYRQSLGQGPEFLIYFQGTGAADDSGLPNDRFFAVRPEGSVSTLKIQRTERGDSAVYLCASSFNSNYGYTFGSGTRLTVV.

This clonotype was counted at least ten times. Since it is a stray read in a library aimed at alpha chains, this beta chain has a size that is not meaningful. The V and J genes are TRBV12-5 and TRBJ2-1; D could derive from TRBD1 or TRBD2 (5 bases each). Germline CDR1 LGHNT, CDR2 FRNRAP. This CDR3 has 14 amino acids. V gave up 3 bases and J gave up 6 bases, with 12 bases separating them. The CDR3 spells CASGFGTPPNEQFF. CDR3 nucleotides: TGTGCTAGTGGTTTTGGGACCCCCCCCAATGAGCAGTTCTTC.

In this sample, this clonotype turned up many times. This beta chain turned up in a library designed for alpha chains; as an off-target read, its abundance says little. The V call is TRBV20-1, the J call TRBJ1-6; the D is unclear. Germline lookup yields CDR1 DFQATT and CDR2 SNEGSKA (reference sequence). With 3 bases removed from V and 1 base from J, the gap between germline ends came to 7 bases. The CDR3 extends over 14 amino acids. This CDR3 is CSASQISYNSPLHF. DNA of the CDR3: TGCAGTGCTAGTCAAATATCCTATAATTCACCCCTCCACTTT.

The table lists this clonotype with many counts. Since the library was made to target alpha chains, this beta chain is a stray read and its abundance is not meaningful. The chain carries TRBV12-3 or TRBV12-4 and TRBJ1-1; 7 nucleotides agree with TRBD1. The CDR3 sequence is 14 residues long. With 6 bases clipped from V and 5 bases from J, the junction kept 9 bases outside the gene matches. The chain's CDR3 is CASSNRGIWTEAFF. CDR3 DNA: TGTGCCAGCAGCAACAGGGGCATATGGACTGAAGCTTTCTTT.

By share, this clonotype ranks as medium-sized. This beta chain appears as a stray read in a library generated for alpha chains; its size is not informative. This chain joins TRBV6-6 and TRBJ1-2; D is possibly TRBD1 (5 bases). The CDR3 has 13 amino acids. The V gene's germline CDR1 is MNHNY and CDR2 SVGAGI (reference sequence). Trimming stripped 2 bases from V and 4 bases from J, with 8 bases between. The CDR3 sequence: CASSYGAFYGYTF. The CDR3 DNA reads TGTGCCAGCAGTTACGGGGCGTTCTATGGCTACACCTTC.

This clonotype was detected many times. In a library made to pick up alpha chains, this beta chain is a stray read with a size that means little. V usage is TRBV7-2 and J usage is TRBJ1-1; 7 nucleotides agree with TRBD1. J lost 3 bases, V lost 1 base, and 2 bases had no gene match. CDR1 is SGHTA and CDR2 is FQGNSA in the germline V gene. There are 14 residues in the CDR3. Written as DNA, the CDR3 is TGTGCCAGCAGCTTAGGGGACAGTTACACTGAAGCTTTCTTT. Residues: CASSLGDSYTEAFF. The full variable domain, with the rest looked up from reference TRBV7-2 and TRBJ1-1, is GAGVSQSPSNKVTEKGKDVELRCDPISGHTALYWYRQSLGQGLEFLIYFQGNSAPDKSGLPSDRFSAERTGGSVSTLTIQRTQQEDSAVYLCASSLGDSYTEAFFGQGTRLTVV.

In this sample, this clonotype is medium-sized. This beta chain is a stray sequence in a library constructed for alpha chains; its clone size is not meaningful. The CDR3 sequence: CASSLIGTMRDTQYF. CDR3 coding DNA: TGTGCCAGCAGCTTAATCGGGACTATGCGAGATACGCAGTATTTT. The chain couples TRBV5-4 to TRBJ2-3, with 7 bases aligning to TRBD2. J was trimmed by 5 bases and V by 2 bases; bases with no gene match: 8. The CDR3 is 15 amino acids. Germline CDR1 is SGHNT and CDR2 is YYREEE (reference sequence).

At least ten counts were recorded for this clonotype. Within a library made for alpha chains, this beta chain is off target, and its count is uninformative. The chain recombines TRBV11-3 with TRBJ2-2; D might be TRBD1 (6 bases). The CDR3 is 16 residues long. CDR1 SGHNT and CDR2 YENEEA come from the germline V gene. Trimming took 1 base from V and 3 from J, leaving 12 bases between them. DNA for the CDR3: TGTGCCAGCAGCTTAGGTACAGGGTGGTACACCGGGGAGCTGTTTTTT. Its protein is CASSLGTGWYTGELFF.

This clonotype was seen ten or more times. A library made for alpha chains picked up this beta chain off target, so its size means little. The V call is TRBV20-1, the J call TRBJ2-7; no clear D. CDR3 size: 14 residues. The V gene's germline CDR1 is DFQATT and CDR2 SNEGSKA (reference sequence). V was shortened by 4 bases and J by 3 bases, with 16 bases between the two germline ends. CDR3 nucleotides: TGCAGTGCTAAGAAGTCTGGAGTTAACTACGAGCAGTACTTC. This translates into CSAKKSGVNYEQYF.

This clonotype was seen ten or more times. Within a library made for alpha chains, this beta chain is off target, and its count is uninformative. This rearrangement joins TRBV5-1 to TRBJ1-1; maybe TRBD1 (5 bases). The V end was cut by 4 bases, the J end by 5 bases, with 12 bases between. Germline assignment: CDR1 SGHRS and CDR2 YFSETQ. The CDR3 is 13 residues long. The CDR3 reads CASSLRGSTEAFF. CDR3 DNA sequence: TGCGCCAGCAGCCTTAGGGGATCAACTGAAGCTTTCTTT.

This clonotype rates as medium-sized (0.01 to 0.1%). As an off-target read in a library built for alpha chains, this beta chain has a frequency of little significance. The chain combines TRBV20-1 with TRBJ2-5; no clear D. Germline CDR1 DFQATT, CDR2 SNEGSKA (reference sequence). Trimming pared 3 bases from V and 5 bases from J, leaving 7 bases between. The CDR3 spans 11 residues. CDR3 sequence (DNA): TGCAGTGCTAGTTTGGGTGAGACCCAGTACTTC. It encodes CSASLGETQYF.

Worth noting for this clonotype: Since it is a stray read in a library aimed at alpha chains, this beta chain has a size that is not meaningful. The chain couples TRBV6-6 to TRBJ1-2; D not resolved. Trimming removed 0 bases at V and 4 bases at J, with 12 bases between. The germline gives CDR1 MNHNY, CDR2 SVGAGI (reference sequence). There are 15 residues in the CDR3. CDR3 in DNA: TGTGCCAGCAGTTACTCGGAACGGATGGGCTATGGCTACACCTTC. Its translation: CASSYSERMGYGYTF.

This clonotype was seen at least ten times. This beta chain appears as a stray read in a library generated for alpha chains; its size is not informative. The J gene is TRBJ1-2, the V gene TRBV6-5, with a possible D match to TRBD1 (5 bases). Trimming took off 6 bases at V and 5 bases at J, with 7 bases between the two ends. Germline CDR1 and CDR2: MNHEY and SVGAGI. The CDR3 spans 11 residues. The chain's CDR3 is CASRTEYGYTF. The DNA for the CDR3 is TGTGCCAGCAGGACAGAGTATGGCTACACCTTC.

This clonotype was counted ten times or more. The size of this beta chain means little, since it is a stray read in a library made for alpha chains. The CDR3 spells CASSQPGPGLPKNIQYF. The DNA for the CDR3 is TGTGCCAGCAGTCAACCGGGACCTGGTCTACCCAAAAACATTCAGTACTTC. The chain joins TRBV28 to TRBJ2-4; TRBD1 or TRBD2 may be the D gene (5 bases each). From germline, CDR1 is MDHEN and CDR2 SYDVKM. The CDR3 is made up of 17 amino acids. V lost 5 bases to trimming and J lost 2 bases, with 19 bases between them.

Details on this clonotype: For a library built for alpha chains, this beta chain is a stray read; little rests on its size. The chain is built from TRBV6-5 and TRBJ1-2, with D tentatively TRBD1 (5 bases). V was clipped by 5 bases and J by 5 bases, with 18 bases between them. The CDR3 consists of 15 residues. In germline, CDR1 is MNHEY, CDR2 SVGAGI. The CDR3 loop is CASSPNSGGTYGYTF. The CDR3 coding sequence is TGTGCCAGCAGTCCTAACTCTGGCGGGACTTATGGCTACACCTTC.

This clonotype was seen more than once but under ten times. The size of this beta chain means little, since it is a stray read in a library made for alpha chains. The chain is built from TRBV2 and TRBJ2-5; 8 bases are a match to TRBD2. CDR1 is SNHLY and CDR2 is FYNNEI in the germline V gene. V gave up 7 bases and J gave up 5 bases; unmatched junction bases: 9. CDR3 length equals 14 residues. CDR3 DNA: TGTGCCAGCAATTGGCGGGGGGCTGGGGAGACCCAGTACTTC. Its protein is CASNWRGAGETQYF.

By share, this clonotype counts as medium-sized. For a library built for alpha chains, this beta chain is a stray read; little rests on its size. V gene TRBV12-3 or TRBV12-4 combines with J gene TRBJ2-6; D gene ambiguous. With 8 bases removed from V and 0 bases from J, the gap between germline ends came to 8 bases. This CDR3 comprises 14 residues. In DNA, the CDR3 is TGTGCCAGCTATTTAGACTCTGGGGCCAACGTCCTGACTTTC. This codes for CASYLDSGANVLTF.

This clonotype was found a few times. This beta chain is off target for a library built for alpha chains, so its abundance means little. The chain uses TRBV20-1 and TRBJ2-1; 9 positions agree with TRBD1. The CDR3 has 15 amino acids. The germline V gene encodes CDR1 DFQATT and CDR2 SNEGSKA (reference sequence). The V segment lost 3 bases and the J segment 8 bases; nucleotides outside the gene matches: 11. CDR3 sequence (DNA): TGCAGTGCTAGGAAGGGACAGGGTATCTTTGATGAGCAGTTCTTC. Translation: CSARKGQGIFDEQFF.

This clonotype was observed at least ten times. This beta chain lies outside the target of a library built for alpha chains; its clone size means little. This CDR3 reads CASRKTGANTDTQYF. In DNA, the CDR3 is TGTGCCAGCAGAAAAACCGGGGCCAACACAGATACGCAGTATTTT. The rearrangement uses TRBV25-1 and TRBJ2-3; D tentatively fits TRBD1 or TRBD2 (5 bases each). The CDR3 totals 15 residues. V dropped 6 bases and J dropped 2 bases, with 15 bases sitting between them. CDR1 and CDR2 from the germline V gene are MGHDK and SYGVNS.

Ten or more counts support this clonotype. This beta chain is a stray sequence in a library constructed for alpha chains; its clone size is not meaningful. This chain connects TRBV10-2 to TRBJ1-5; D is ambiguous. V lost 3 bases, J lost 0 bases, and 6 bases lay in between. This CDR3 has 14 residues. The germline V gene has CDR1 WSHSY and CDR2 SAAADI. CDR3 sequence reads: CASSDAPSNQPQHF. DNA of the CDR3: TGCGCCAGCAGTGATGCACCTAGCAATCAGCCCCAGCATTTT.

This clonotype was seen repeatedly, ten times or more. This beta chain turned up in a library designed for alpha chains; as an off-target read, its abundance says little. The J gene is TRBJ1-5, the V gene TRBV6-5, with D unresolved. CDR3 length: 13 residues. Trimming stripped 5 bases from V and 7 bases from J, with 12 bases between. Germline V gene sequence: CDR1 MNHEY, CDR2 SVGAGI. The CDR3 DNA is TGTGCCAGCAGTCGTTCTGTAGGGCAGCCCCAGCATTTT. Translated: CASSRSVGQPQHF.